These 12 T cell receptor beta chains were sequenced from one sample in a study of vaccination effects on CD4 cells after COVID-19. Clones were sequenced by immunoSEQ multiplex PCR, and TCRdb holds only the in-frame ones, with some missing. The sample has roughly 11,000 clones; approximately 74% are singletons. Their antigens are not known. After expansion with viral peptide pools in the ViraFEST assay, antigen-specific CD4+ T cells were sequenced. Cells that had been cultured for 10 days were the source of isolated CD4+ T cells. Sequencing was performed on CD4+ T cells from PBMCs cultured with HCoV-229E spike peptides, taken before COVID-19 vaccination. Every receptor here comes from a human donor who received a COVID-19 vaccine.

This chain joins TRBV19 and TRBJ2-5; 9 bases fit TRBD1. V was clipped by 5 bases and J by 3 bases; unmatched bases: 13. The CDR3 is made up of 17 amino acids. Germline V gene lookup returns CDR1 LNHDA and CDR2 SQIVND (reference sequence). The CDR3 sequence: CASSPRPLTGGKETQYF. CDR3 DNA: TGTGCCAGTAGTCCCCGTCCCTTGACAGGGGGGAAAGAGACCCAGTACTTC.

This chain links TRBV27 with TRBJ2-1; no firm D call. The germline CDR1 and CDR2 sequences are MNHEY and SMNVEV (reference sequence). This CDR3 has 13 amino acids. Trimming removed 6 bases from V and 4 bases from J, with 10 bases in between. CDR3 region: CASRDLGYNEQFF. The CDR3 DNA is TGTGCCAGCAGGGACCTGGGTTACAATGAGCAGTTCTTC.

Only a few counts were recorded for this clone. This rearrangement joins TRBV7-9 to TRBJ2-3; 7 bases align to TRBD2. J was trimmed by 4 bases and V by 1 base; bases with no gene match: 8. Germline assignment: CDR1 SEHNR and CDR2 FQNEAQ (reference sequence). The CDR3 loop spans 16 amino acids. The CDR3 region has the DNA TGTGCCAGCAGCTTAGTGGGTGGCGGGGGAGCAGATACGCAGTATTTT. Amino acid sequence: CASSLVGGGGADTQYF.

The chain couples TRBV7-2 to TRBJ1-6; weak D call: TRBD1 (5 bases). Trimming cost V 5 bases and J 7 bases, with 15 bases left between them. The V gene's germline CDR1 is SGHTA and CDR2 FQGNSA. This CDR3 contains 15 residues. The CDR3 reads CASSQGIGSNSPLHF. The CDR3, as DNA: TGTGCCAGCAGCCAGGGCATAGGGTCCAATTCACCCCTCCACTTT. The whole variable domain, filled in from reference TRBV7-2 and TRBJ1-6, reads GAGVSQSPSNKVTEKGKDVELRCDPISGHTALYWYRQSLGQGLEFLIYFQGNSAPDKSGLPSDRFSAERTGGSVSTLTIQRTQQEDSAVYLCASSQGIGSNSPLHFGNGTRLTVT.

The sample holds a few counts of this clone. V gene TRBV7-9 combines with J gene TRBJ2-1; 9 bases fit TRBD1. Germline V gene lookup returns CDR1 SEHNR and CDR2 FQNEAQ (reference sequence). CDR3 length equals 14 residues. V was pared by 4 bases and J by 9 bases, with 7 bases of the junction left unmatched. The CDR3 DNA reads as TGTGCCAGCAGCTCCCACAGGGGGCGGGGTGAGCAGTTCTTC. Its protein product is CASSSHRGRGEQFF.

The chain carries TRBV3-1 (or the pseudogene TRBV3-2) and TRBJ1-3, with a weak D call TRBD1 (5 bases). This CDR3 contains 15 residues. V gave up 3 bases and J gave up 0 bases, with 9 bases separating them. Germline loops: CDR1 LGHDT, CDR2 YNNKEL (reference sequence). The CDR3 nucleotides are TGTGCCAGCAGCCATCAGGGCCTCTCTGGAAACACCATATATTTT. This sequence encodes CASSHQGLSGNTIYF.

For this clone: At one end the junction does not follow the germline gene, possibly because of a read error. The chain recombines TRBV5-1 with TRBJ1-2, with 7 bases identical to TRBD1. This CDR3 spans 13 amino acids. From germline, CDR1 is SGHRS and CDR2 YFSETQ. The CDR3, as DNA: TGCGCCAGCAGCTTGGAGAACAGGGGCCTTTCCTTCTTC. Its translation is CASSLENRGLSFF.

This clone was recorded a few times. V usage is TRBV6-6 and J usage is TRBJ2-2; 7 bases agree with TRBD2. With V trimmed by 7 bases and J by 6 bases, 11 bases remained unmatched. This CDR3 comprises 15 residues. CDR1 MNHNY and CDR2 SVGAGI come from the germline V gene (reference sequence). The CDR3 region is CASTRERESPGELFF. The CDR3 nucleotides read TGTGCCAGCACGCGGGAGAGAGAAAGCCCCGGGGAGCTGTTTTTT.

V gene TRBV7-2 combines with J gene TRBJ1-5, with D perhaps TRBD1 (6 bases). V was pared by 5 bases and J by 3 bases, with 11 bases between. The CDR3 length is 14 residues. CDR1 SGHTA and CDR2 FQGNSA come from the germline V gene. The CDR3 DNA is TGTGCCAGCAGCGCAGGACAGCCCAATCAGCCCCAGCATTTT. Translated, it gives CASSAGQPNQPQHF.

This clone was counted a few times. The genes are TRBV7-2 and TRBJ2-7; D perhaps matches TRBD1 (6 bases). The length of the CDR3 is 14 residues. Germline V gene sequence: CDR1 SGHTA, CDR2 FQGNSA. Trimming stripped 0 bases from V and 2 bases from J, with 8 bases between. The CDR3 DNA follows: TGTGCCAGCAGCTTAGCGGGGGACACCTACGAGCAGTACTTC. It codes for CASSLAGDTYEQYF.

The gene calls are TRBV30 and TRBJ1-1, with D tentatively TRBD1 (5 bases). Germline CDR1 reads GTSNPN; CDR2 reads SVGIG (reference sequence). The V gene lost 4 bases and the J gene lost 6 bases, with 15 bases spanning the gap. The CDR3 extends over 13 amino acids. For the CDR3, the DNA is TGTGCCTGGACTCGGGGGGGTTCGGCTGAAGCTTTCTTT. It yields the protein CAWTRGGSAEAFF.

The chain has TRBV4-2 and TRBJ2-5, with no clear D. Germline V lookup: CDR1 LGHNA, CDR2 YNFKEQ. CDR3 size: 15 residues. The V gene lost 0 bases and the J gene lost 5 bases, with 13 bases spanning the gap. The CDR3 reads CASSQDYGLPETQYF. The CDR3, as DNA: TGTGCCAGCAGCCAAGACTATGGGCTACCCGAGACCCAGTACTTC.